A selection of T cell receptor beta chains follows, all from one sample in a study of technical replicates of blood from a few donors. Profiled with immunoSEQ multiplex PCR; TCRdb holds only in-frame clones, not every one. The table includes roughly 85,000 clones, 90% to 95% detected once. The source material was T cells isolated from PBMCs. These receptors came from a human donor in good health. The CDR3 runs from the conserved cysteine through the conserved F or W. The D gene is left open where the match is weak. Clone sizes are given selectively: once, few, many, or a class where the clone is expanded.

CDR3 DNA: TGTGCCAGCAGCTTGGCCGACGGGGCCTACGAGCAGTACTTC
CDR3 protein: CASSLADGAYEQYF
D gene: .
V gene: TRBV5-5
clone size: .
J gene: TRBJ2-7

CDR3 DNA: TGTGCCAGTCGGCAATCGGGACTACCCTACGAGCAGTACTTC
CDR3 protein: CASRQSGLPYEQYF
D gene: TRBD2
V gene: TRBV19
clone size: .
J gene: TRBJ2-7

CDR3 DNA: TGTGCCAGCAGTTCCGTGGGCAGGACTCAGGCCTACGAGCAGTACTTC
CDR3 protein: CASSSVGRTQAYEQYF
D gene: .
V gene: TRBV28
clone size: .
J gene: TRBJ2-7

CDR3 DNA: TGTGCCAGCAGCCCTACCGGACAGGGACTACCCAAGAACACTGAAGCTTTCTTT
CDR3 protein: CASSPTGQGLPKNTEAFF
D gene: TRBD1
V gene: TRBV7-9
clone size: .
J gene: TRBJ1-1

CDR3 DNA: TGTGCCAGTAGTGCGGGACAGGGACGCGAGCAGTACTTC
CDR3 protein: CASSAGQGREQYF
D gene: TRBD1
V gene: TRBV19
clone size: .
J gene: TRBJ2-7

CDR3 DNA: TGTGCCAGCACTCCCAGGATGGCAGATACGCAGTATTTT
CDR3 protein: CASTPRMADTQYF
D gene: .
V gene: TRBV25-1
clone size: .
J gene: TRBJ2-3

CDR3 DNA: TGTGCCAGCAGTTACAGTGGGACAGCTAATCAGCCCCAGCATTTT
CDR3 protein: CASSYSGTANQPQHF
D gene: TRBD1
V gene: TRBV6-5
clone size: .
J gene: TRBJ1-5

CDR3 DNA: TGTGCCAGCAGTTTTCTTCGGGGTCGAGCTTTCTTT
CDR3 protein: CASSFLRGRAFF
D gene: .
V gene: TRBV6-5
clone size: .
J gene: TRBJ1-1

CDR3 DNA: TGTGCCAGTAGTACCCGGACTAGCGGGAGTACAGATACGCAGTATTTT
CDR3 protein: CASSTRTSGSTDTQYF
D gene: TRBD2
V gene: TRBV19
clone size: .
J gene: TRBJ2-3

CDR3 DNA: TGTGCCAGCAGTGAAGGCAGGGTGGTTGTTCAGCCCCAGCATTTT
CDR3 protein: CASSEGRVVVQPQHF
D gene: .
V gene: TRBV6-1
clone size: .
J gene: TRBJ1-5

CDR3 DNA: TGTGCCAGCGCTAGGGGCGGCATTAACACTGAAGCTTTCTTT
CDR3 protein: CASARGGINTEAFF
D gene: .
V gene: TRBV27
clone size: .
J gene: TRBJ1-1

CDR3 DNA: TGCGCCAGCAGCTTGAACGTTCAGGGGGAAGAGACCCAGTACTTC
CDR3 protein: CASSLNVQGEETQYF
D gene: TRBD1
V gene: TRBV5-1
clone size: .
J gene: TRBJ2-5

CDR3 DNA: TGTGCCAGCAGCTTGTATCAGGGCAATGAGCAGTTCTTC
CDR3 protein: CASSLYQGNEQFF
D gene: .
V gene: TRBV5-4
clone size: .
J gene: TRBJ2-1

CDR3 DNA: TGTGCCAGCAGCTTAGGCCTCGCGGTGAGCTCCTACAATGAGCAGTTCTTC
CDR3 protein: CASSLGLAVSSYNEQFF
D gene: .
V gene: TRBV13
clone size: .
J gene: TRBJ2-1

CDR3 DNA: TGTGCCTGGAGCCTTATGACTAGCGGGGTCGTCGGGGAGCTGTTTTTT
CDR3 protein: CAWSLMTSGVVGELFF
D gene: TRBD2
V gene: TRBV30
clone size: .
J gene: TRBJ2-2

CDR3 DNA: TGTGCCAGCAGTGGACCGGGACAGGAGTGGGCTGGGGCCAACGTCCTGACTTTC
CDR3 protein: CASSGPGQEWAGANVLTF
D gene: TRBD1
V gene: TRBV6-1
clone size: .
J gene: TRBJ2-6

CDR3 DNA: TGTGCCAGTAGCAAGACTAGCGGGTCCTACAATGAGCAGTTCTTC
CDR3 protein: CASSKTSGSYNEQFF
D gene: TRBD2
V gene: TRBV19
clone size: .
J gene: TRBJ2-1

CDR3 DNA: TGTGCCATCAGTGAAACGGGACAGCAGCAGTTCTTC
CDR3 protein: CAISETGQQQFF
D gene: TRBD1
V gene: TRBV10-3
clone size: .
J gene: TRBJ2-1

CDR3 DNA: TGTGCCAGCAGTTACGTGGCGCGGGAGCAGTACTTC
CDR3 protein: CASSYVAREQYF
D gene: .
V gene: TRBV28
clone size: .
J gene: TRBJ2-7

CDR3 DNA: TGTGCCAGCAGTCCCCGGGAGCAGCCCCAGCATTTT
CDR3 protein: CASSPREQPQHF
D gene: .
V gene: TRBV28
clone size: .
J gene: TRBJ1-5

CDR3 DNA: TGTGCCAGCAGTACGACAGGGACTTTACTCTCCTACGAGCAGTACTTC
CDR3 protein: CASSTTGTLLSYEQYF
D gene: .
V gene: TRBV2
clone size: .
J gene: TRBJ2-7

CDR3 DNA: TGTGCCAGCAGCTCCGGACTAGCGGGGGGGTACCAAGAGACCCAGTACTTC
CDR3 protein: CASSSGLAGGYQETQYF
D gene: TRBD2
V gene: TRBV7-6
clone size: .
J gene: TRBJ2-5

CDR3 DNA: TGTGCCAGTAGTATCGGACAGGGGATCGGCTACACCTTC
CDR3 protein: CASSIGQGIGYTF
D gene: TRBD1
V gene: TRBV19
clone size: .
J gene: TRBJ1-2

CDR3 DNA: TGCGCCAGCAGCTTGGCAAGGACAGGGCAAGAAAAACTGTTTTTT
CDR3 protein: CASSLARTGQEKLFF
D gene: TRBD1
V gene: TRBV5-1
clone size: once
J gene: TRBJ1-4

CDR3 DNA: TGTGCCCGCATGGTTGCGATGGGGGGGAAGGGGCCCAATGAGCAGTTCTTC
CDR3 protein: CARMVAMGGKGPNEQFF
D gene: TRBD2
V gene: TRBV30
clone size: .
J gene: TRBJ2-1

CDR3 DNA: TGTGCCAGTAGTATAGTAGGGAAGGGGCAGCCCCAGCATTTT
CDR3 protein: CASSIVGKGQPQHF
D gene: .
V gene: TRBV19
clone size: .
J gene: TRBJ1-5

CDR3 DNA: TGTGCCAGCAGTTACTTTGATAGTTCGGGGACCCAGTACTTC
CDR3 protein: CASSYFDSSGTQYF
D gene: .
V gene: TRBV6-5
clone size: .
J gene: TRBJ2-5

CDR3 DNA: TGTGCCAGCAGAACGGGACTAGCGGGCTCCTCCTACGAGCAGTACTTC
CDR3 protein: CASRTGLAGSSYEQYF
D gene: TRBD2
V gene: TRBV13
clone size: .
J gene: TRBJ2-7

CDR3 DNA: TGTGCCAGCAGTTTATGGAGGAGCTACACCTTC
CDR3 protein: CASSLWRSYTF
D gene: .
V gene: TRBV28
clone size: .
J gene: TRBJ1-2

CDR3 DNA: TGCGCCAGCAGCTTGCCTAGCCCCCATGGGGCCGGGGAGCTGTTTTTT
CDR3 protein: CASSLPSPHGAGELFF
D gene: .
V gene: TRBV5-1
clone size: .
J gene: TRBJ2-2

CDR3 DNA: TGTGCCACAAACAGCCATGAAGCTTTCTTT
CDR3 protein: CATNSHEAFF
D gene: .
V gene: TRBV28
clone size: .
J gene: TRBJ1-1

CDR3 DNA: TGTGCCAGCAGCTTGACTAGCGGGAGCCCAGATACGCAGTATTTT
CDR3 protein: CASSLTSGSPDTQYF
D gene: TRBD2
V gene: TRBV5-8
clone size: .
J gene: TRBJ2-3

CDR3 DNA: TGCGCCAGCAGCCAAGTTCGAGAGACTGTCTACACCTTC
CDR3 protein: CASSQVRETVYTF
D gene: .
V gene: TRBV4-1
clone size: once
J gene: TRBJ1-2

CDR3 DNA: TGTGCCAGCTCGGCTTCGTTAGCTAGCGGGACGAGCGAGCAGTTCTTC
CDR3 protein: CASSASLASGTSEQFF
D gene: TRBD2
V gene: TRBV7-9
clone size: .
J gene: TRBJ2-1

CDR3 DNA: TGCGCCAGCAGTGACAGGGGTGGATTGAACACCGGGGAGCTGTTTTTT
CDR3 protein: CASSDRGGLNTGELFF
D gene: .
V gene: TRBV10-2
clone size: .
J gene: TRBJ2-2

CDR3 DNA: TGTGCCAGCAGTTTTATGGAGGGGGGGCCTGAAGCTTTCTTT
CDR3 protein: CASSFMEGGPEAFF
D gene: .
V gene: TRBV28
clone size: .
J gene: TRBJ1-1

CDR3 DNA: TGCGCCAGCAGCCCACAGGGGGCGTTATCCAGCAATGAGCAGTTCTTC
CDR3 protein: CASSPQGALSSNEQFF
D gene: TRBD1
V gene: TRBV4-1
clone size: once
J gene: TRBJ2-1

CDR3 DNA: TGTGCCAGCAGGCGGGACCCCACCGGGGAGCTGTTTTTT
CDR3 protein: CASRRDPTGELFF
D gene: .
V gene: TRBV6-5
clone size: .
J gene: TRBJ2-2

CDR3 DNA: TGTGCCAGCAGTGACCCTTTTACGGAGAGCACAGATACGCAGTATTTT
CDR3 protein: CASSDPFTESTDTQYF
D gene: .
V gene: TRBV6-4
clone size: .
J gene: TRBJ2-3

CDR3 DNA: TGTGCCAGCAGTGACAGGGGACAGGGGGTGAATGAGCAGTTCTTC
CDR3 protein: CASSDRGQGVNEQFF
D gene: TRBD1
V gene: TRBV6-4
clone size: .
J gene: TRBJ2-1

CDR3 DNA: TGTGCCAGCCAGGATCTTTATGGCTACACCTTC
CDR3 protein: CASQDLYGYTF
D gene: .
V gene: TRBV2
clone size: .
J gene: TRBJ1-2

CDR3 DNA: TGTGCCAGTAGTACAATCCGAGCGGGAGGGCCGAAGGGCGAGCAGTTCTTC
CDR3 protein: CASSTIRAGGPKGEQFF
D gene: TRBD2
V gene: TRBV19
clone size: .
J gene: TRBJ2-1

CDR3 DNA: TGTGCCATCAGTCACCCGGGAGGGGAAGCTTTCTTT
CDR3 protein: CAISHPGGEAFF
D gene: .
V gene: TRBV10-3
clone size: .
J gene: TRBJ1-1

CDR3 DNA: TGTGCCAGCGGACAGGGGTTGGGCACTGAAGCTTTCTTT
CDR3 protein: CASGQGLGTEAFF
D gene: TRBD1
V gene: TRBV7-9
clone size: .
J gene: TRBJ1-1

CDR3 DNA: TGTGCCAGCAGCCCGGGGGGAGGGGGATTAAATAATGAGCAGTTCTTC
CDR3 protein: CASSPGGGGLNNEQFF
D gene: .
V gene: TRBV4-2
clone size: .
J gene: TRBJ2-1

CDR3 DNA: TGCGCCAGCAGTCGGACAGGGGACGAGCAGTACTTC
CDR3 protein: CASSRTGDEQYF
D gene: TRBD1
V gene: TRBV4-1
clone size: .
J gene: TRBJ2-7

CDR3 DNA: TGTGCCAGCAGCCCGGGGCAAAGCGGGTATCAGCCCCAGCATTTT
CDR3 protein: CASSPGQSGYQPQHF
D gene: .
V gene: TRBV6-5
clone size: .
J gene: TRBJ1-5

CDR3 DNA: TGTGCCAGTAGTATAGCTCGGGAGACTCTTTACGAGCAGTACTTC
CDR3 protein: CASSIARETLYEQYF
D gene: .
V gene: TRBV19
clone size: .
J gene: TRBJ2-7

CDR3 DNA: TGCGCCAGCAGCCCGAATTCCTTAGCGGGAGCAATCGACGAGCAGTACTTC
CDR3 protein: CASSPNSLAGAIDEQYF
D gene: TRBD2
V gene: TRBV4-1
clone size: .
J gene: TRBJ2-7

CDR3 DNA: TGTGCCAGTAGTATAGACCGCGGGACAGGCTACGAGCAGTACTTC
CDR3 protein: CASSIDRGTGYEQYF
D gene: TRBD1
V gene: TRBV19
clone size: .
J gene: TRBJ2-7

CDR3 DNA: TGCAGCGTTGAGGGACAGGGTCACTACGAGCAGTACTTC
CDR3 protein: CSVEGQGHYEQYF
D gene: TRBD1
V gene: TRBV29-1
clone size: .
J gene: TRBJ2-7

CDR3 DNA: TGCAGCGTTCGCGGGAGATTTGCCGATACGCAGTATTTT
CDR3 protein: CSVRGRFADTQYF
D gene: TRBD2
V gene: TRBV29-1
clone size: .
J gene: TRBJ2-3

CDR3 DNA: TGTGCCAGCAAAAACAGGGGGGGCTTCCCCCTTTGGGGCTACACCTTC
CDR3 protein: CASKNRGGFPLWGYTF
D gene: TRBD1
V gene: TRBV27
clone size: .
J gene: TRBJ1-2

CDR3 DNA: TGTGCCAGCAGCTCCCTGGCCAGCACAGATACGCAGTATTTT
CDR3 protein: CASSSLASTDTQYF
D gene: .
V gene: TRBV7-3
clone size: .
J gene: TRBJ2-3

CDR3 DNA: TGTGCCAGCAAAGGTGGCGGGGCCGGGGAGACCCAGTACTTC
CDR3 protein: CASKGGGAGETQYF
D gene: .
V gene: TRBV6-5
clone size: .
J gene: TRBJ2-5

CDR3 DNA: TGTGCCAGCAGTTACTCAATAGCGGGTAATGAAAAACTGTTTTTT
CDR3 protein: CASSYSIAGNEKLFF
D gene: .
V gene: TRBV6-5
clone size: .
J gene: TRBJ1-4

CDR3 DNA: TGTGCCAGCAGTTACGGCGGGAGTAATGAGCAGTTCTTC
CDR3 protein: CASSYGGSNEQFF
D gene: TRBD2
V gene: TRBV6-5
clone size: .
J gene: TRBJ2-1

CDR3 DNA: TGCGCCAGCAGCCATCTAGCGGGGGACCTCGAGCAGTACTTC
CDR3 protein: CASSHLAGDLEQYF
D gene: TRBD2
V gene: TRBV4-1
clone size: .
J gene: TRBJ2-7

CDR3 DNA: TGTGCCAGCAGCCTACTGGAGACTAGCACAGATACGCAGTATTTT
CDR3 protein: CASSLLETSTDTQYF
D gene: .
V gene: TRBV7-6
clone size: once
J gene: TRBJ2-3

CDR3 DNA: TGTGCCAGTAGGAAGGGGGCCTACGAGCAGTACTTC
CDR3 protein: CASRKGAYEQYF
D gene: .
V gene: TRBV19
clone size: once
J gene: TRBJ2-7